Presented here are 8 T cell receptor beta chains from one specimen sequenced in a study of Graves' ophthalmopathy and Graves' hyperthyroidism. Amplified material comprised TCR beta CDR3 regions derived from RNA transcripts. The first-round RT-PCR employed HTBI primers together with the Qiagen OneStep RT-PCR kit. A multiplex PCR was then performed as the second round. Using its own MiXCR run on the multiplex PCR reads, TCRdb lists one record per CDR3 protein. The sample records 13,000 to 15,000 distinct CDR3 sequences, roughly 50% being singletons. Sequenced: peripheral blood. Receptor source: a woman in her twenties or thirties with Graves' ophthalmopathy.

There are a few counts of this clonotype. The chain recombines TRBV7-3 with TRBJ2-1; either TRBD1 or TRBD2 may fit D (5 bases each). CDR1 and CDR2 (germline): SGHTA, FQGTGA. This CDR3 is built from 17 residues. Between the trimmed V and J ends, which lost 5 bases and 8 bases, there was a span of 25 bases. CDR3 amino acids: CASSQSWDDVSTDEQFF. The CDR3 bases are TGTGCCAGCAGCCAATCTTGGGACGACGTGTCTACGGATGAGCAGTTCTTC.

This clonotype was detected a few times. This chain joins TRBV9 and TRBJ2-5, with TRBD2 matching 9 bases. The CDR3 runs to 14 residues. Germline trimming cut 4 bases from V and 5 bases from J; bases unmatched to any gene: 6. In germline, CDR1 is SGDLS, CDR2 YYNGEE. CDR3 residues: CASSFGLARETQYF. CDR3 bases: TGTGCCAGCAGCTTTGGACTAGCGAGGGAGACCCAGTACTTC.

With regard to this clonotype: With a much larger clone just one base away, this may be a read error. The chain employs TRBV7-9 and TRBJ2-7; 10 bases fit TRBD2. There are 14 residues in the CDR3. CDR1 and CDR2 (germline): SEHNR, FQNEAQ (reference sequence). V dropped 5 bases and J dropped 4; count of bases not matched to a gene: 5. CDR3: CASSASGRGYEQYF. For the CDR3, the DNA is TGTGCCAGCAGCGCTAGCGGGAGAGGTTACGAGCAGTACTTC.

This clonotype is labeled as medium-sized. The chain joins TRBV19 to TRBJ2-5; possibly TRBD1 for D (6 bases). The CDR3 contains 13 residues. Deletions cut 4 bases from V and 5 bases from J, with 11 bases between. In germline, CDR1 is LNHDA, CDR2 SQIVND (reference sequence). The CDR3 reads CASSRDRRETQYF. In DNA, the CDR3 is TGTGCCAGTAGTAGAGACAGGAGGGAGACCCAGTACTTC. Together with reference TRBV19 and TRBJ2-5, the CDR3 gives the full variable domain: DGGITQSPKYLFRKEGQNVTLSCEQNLNHDAMYWYRQDPGQGLRLIYYSQIVNDFQKGDIAEGYSVSREKKESFPLTVTSAQKNPTAFYLCASSRDRRETQYFGPGTRLLVL.

Many counts were recorded for this clonotype. This sequence joins TRBV28 and TRBJ1-1, with D perhaps matching TRBD1 (6 bases). Trimming left V 7 bases short and J 3 bases short, with 12 bases between. This CDR3 has 13 residues. Germline assignment: CDR1 MDHEN and CDR2 SYDVKM. The CDR3 protein is CASTLEGDTEAFF. The CDR3 nucleotides read TGTGCCAGCACCCTCGAGGGGGACACTGAAGCTTTCTTT.

This clonotype was recorded many times. The chain joins TRBV5-6 to TRBJ1-4; possible D gene TRBD1, 6 bases. The CDR3 is made up of 17 amino acids. Trimming took off 1 base at V and 0 bases at J, with 13 bases between the two ends. Looked up from germline, CDR1 is SGHDT and CDR2 is YYEEEE. The CDR3 loop is CASSLQGKRSTNEKLFF. Written as DNA, the CDR3 is TGTGCCAGCAGCTTGCAGGGGAAGCGGTCAACTAATGAAAAACTGTTTTTT.

The chain links TRBV25-1 to TRBJ2-7; D may be TRBD2 (6 bases). CDR1 is MGHDK, CDR2 SYGVNS, per germline. The ends were cut back, 8 bases at V and 3 bases at J, with 29 bases in the middle. The CDR3 contains 18 residues. CDR3 region: CASSTQFHRDGGIYEQYF. The CDR3, as DNA: TGTGCCAGCTCCACACAGTTTCACCGGGACGGCGGGATCTACGAGCAGTACTTC.

This clonotype was recorded many times. This chain joins TRBV6-1 and TRBJ1-4, with no clear D. Germline assignment: CDR1 MNHNS and CDR2 SASEGT. V lost 6 bases, J lost 0 bases, and 11 bases lay in between. This CDR3 comprises 15 residues. The CDR3 spells CASRQQIATNEKLFF. CDR3 nucleotide sequence: TGTGCCAGCAGACAACAGATAGCAACTAATGAAAAACTGTTTTTT.